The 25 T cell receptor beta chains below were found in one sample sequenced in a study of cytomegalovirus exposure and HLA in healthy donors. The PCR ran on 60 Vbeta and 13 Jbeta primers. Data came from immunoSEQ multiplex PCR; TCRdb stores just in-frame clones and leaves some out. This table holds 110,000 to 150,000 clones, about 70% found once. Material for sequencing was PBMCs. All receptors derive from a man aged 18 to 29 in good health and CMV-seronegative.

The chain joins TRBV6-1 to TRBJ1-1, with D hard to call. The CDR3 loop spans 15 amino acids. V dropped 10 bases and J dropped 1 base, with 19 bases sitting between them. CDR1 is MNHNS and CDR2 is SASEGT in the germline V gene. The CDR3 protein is CATSRSSGGNTEAFF. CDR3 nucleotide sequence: TGTGCCACCTCCCGAAGTTCTGGAGGGAACACTGAAGCTTTCTTT.

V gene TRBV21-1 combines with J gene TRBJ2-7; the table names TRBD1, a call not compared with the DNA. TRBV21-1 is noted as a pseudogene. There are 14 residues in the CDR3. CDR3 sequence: CASSVCDSAYEQYF. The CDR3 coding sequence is TGTGCCAGCAGCGTCTGCGACAGCGCCTACGAGCAGTACTTC.

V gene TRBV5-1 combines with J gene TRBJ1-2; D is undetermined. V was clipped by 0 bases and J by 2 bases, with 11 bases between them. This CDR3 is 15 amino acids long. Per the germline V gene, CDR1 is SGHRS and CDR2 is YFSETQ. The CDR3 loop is CASSLGVGSNYGYTF. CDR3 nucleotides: TGCGCCAGCAGCTTGGGGGTGGGCAGCAACTATGGCTACACCTTC.

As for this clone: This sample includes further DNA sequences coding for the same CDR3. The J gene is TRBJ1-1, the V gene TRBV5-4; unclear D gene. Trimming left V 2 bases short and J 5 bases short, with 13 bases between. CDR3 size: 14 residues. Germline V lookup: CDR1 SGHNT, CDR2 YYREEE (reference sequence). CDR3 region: CASSFHTRGTEAFF. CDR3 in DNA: TGTGCCAGCAGCTTTCATACCAGAGGTACTGAAGCTTTCTTT.

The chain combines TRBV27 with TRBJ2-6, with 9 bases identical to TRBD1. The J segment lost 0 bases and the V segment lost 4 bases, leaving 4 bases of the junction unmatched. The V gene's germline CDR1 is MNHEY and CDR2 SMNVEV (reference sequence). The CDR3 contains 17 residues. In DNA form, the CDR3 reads TGTGCCAGCAGTTCGACAGGGGGAGGCTCTGGGGCCAACGTCCTGACTTTC. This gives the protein CASSSTGGGSGANVLTF.

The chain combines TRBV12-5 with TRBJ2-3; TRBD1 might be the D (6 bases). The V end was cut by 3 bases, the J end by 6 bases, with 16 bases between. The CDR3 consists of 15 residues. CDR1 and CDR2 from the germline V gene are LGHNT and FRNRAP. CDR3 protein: CASGFLGTYIDTQYF. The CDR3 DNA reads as TGTGCTAGTGGTTTTCTCGGGACATACATCGATACGCAGTATTTT.

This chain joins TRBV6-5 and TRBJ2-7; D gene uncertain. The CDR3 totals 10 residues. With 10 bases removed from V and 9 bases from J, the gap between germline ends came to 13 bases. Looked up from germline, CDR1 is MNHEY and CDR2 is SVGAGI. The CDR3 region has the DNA TGTGCCACCACCCACAGCCGGCAGTACTTC. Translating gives CATTHSRQYF.

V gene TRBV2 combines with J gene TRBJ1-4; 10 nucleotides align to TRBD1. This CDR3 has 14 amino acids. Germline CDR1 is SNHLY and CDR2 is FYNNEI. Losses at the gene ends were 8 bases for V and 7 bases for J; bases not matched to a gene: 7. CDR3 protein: CASGRQGAGEKLFF. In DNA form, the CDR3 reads TGTGCCAGCGGGAGACAGGGGGCCGGTGAAAAACTGTTTTTT.

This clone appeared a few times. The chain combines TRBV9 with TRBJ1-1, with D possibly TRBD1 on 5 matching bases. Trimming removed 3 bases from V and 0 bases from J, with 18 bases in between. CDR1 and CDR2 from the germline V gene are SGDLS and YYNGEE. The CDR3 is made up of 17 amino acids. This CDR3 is CASSGQGFVDMNTEAFF. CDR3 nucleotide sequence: TGTGCCAGCAGCGGTCAGGGTTTCGTTGACATGAACACTGAAGCTTTCTTT.

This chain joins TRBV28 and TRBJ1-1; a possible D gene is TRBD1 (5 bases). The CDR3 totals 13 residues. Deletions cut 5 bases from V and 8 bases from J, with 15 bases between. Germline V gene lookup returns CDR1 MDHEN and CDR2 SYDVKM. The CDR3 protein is CASSEPGHAEAFF. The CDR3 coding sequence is TGTGCCAGCAGTGAACCAGGACACGCGGAAGCTTTCTTT.

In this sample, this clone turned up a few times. The CDR3 region has the DNA TGTGCCAGCAGTCCATCTGCAGGGCTAGACACCATATATTTT. Translating gives CASSPSAGLDTIYF. The chain combines TRBV27 with TRBJ1-3; D may be TRBD1 (5 bases). Trimming left V 5 bases short and J 8 bases short, with 16 bases between. Germline CDR1 is MNHEY and CDR2 is SMNVEV (reference sequence). CDR3 size: 14 residues.

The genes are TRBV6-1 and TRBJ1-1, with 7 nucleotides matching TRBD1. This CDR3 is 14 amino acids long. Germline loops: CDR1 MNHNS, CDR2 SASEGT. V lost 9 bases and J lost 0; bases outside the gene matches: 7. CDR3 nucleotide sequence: TGTGCCAGTCTACAGGGGAGGATGAACACTGAAGCTTTCTTT. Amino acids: CASLQGRMNTEAFF.

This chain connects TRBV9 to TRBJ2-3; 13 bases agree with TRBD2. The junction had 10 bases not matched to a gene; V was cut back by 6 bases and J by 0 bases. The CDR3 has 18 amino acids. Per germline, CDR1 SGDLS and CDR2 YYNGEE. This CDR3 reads CASNSPGLAGSSTDTQYF. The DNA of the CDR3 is TGTGCCAGCAACAGTCCGGGACTAGCGGGGAGTAGCACAGATACGCAGTATTTT.

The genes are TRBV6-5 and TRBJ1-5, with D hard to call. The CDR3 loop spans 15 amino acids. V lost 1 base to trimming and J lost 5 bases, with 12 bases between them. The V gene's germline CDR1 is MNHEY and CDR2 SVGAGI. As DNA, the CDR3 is TGTGCCAGCAGTTACTTGGGCAGACCGGATCAGCCCCAGCATTTT. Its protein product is CASSYLGRPDQPQHF.

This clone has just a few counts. CDR3 in DNA: TGTGCCAGCAGCGAAACAGGGCTTTGGGTTCAGCCCCAGCATTTT. Translated, it gives CASSETGLWVQPQHF. The rearrangement uses TRBV2 and TRBJ1-5; a weak D match, TRBD1 (6 bases). The germline gives CDR1 SNHLY, CDR2 FYNNEI. CDR3 length: 15 residues. The V end was cut by 6 bases, the J end by 6 bases, with 18 bases between. The full variable domain, with the rest looked up from reference TRBV2 and TRBJ1-5, is EPEVTQTPSHQVTQMGQEVILRCVPISNHLYFYWYRQILGQKVEFLVSFYNNEISEKSEIFDDQFSVERPDGSNFTLKIRSTKLEDSAMYFCASSETGLWVQPQHFGDGTRLSIL.

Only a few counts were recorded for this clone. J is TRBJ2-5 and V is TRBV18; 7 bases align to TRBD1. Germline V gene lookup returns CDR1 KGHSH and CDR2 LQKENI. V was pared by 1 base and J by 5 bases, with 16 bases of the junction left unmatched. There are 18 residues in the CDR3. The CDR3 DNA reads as TGTGCCAGCTCACCACAGGCCACGACAGGGTTGATTGGGGAGACCCAGTACTTC. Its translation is CASSPQATTGLIGETQYF.

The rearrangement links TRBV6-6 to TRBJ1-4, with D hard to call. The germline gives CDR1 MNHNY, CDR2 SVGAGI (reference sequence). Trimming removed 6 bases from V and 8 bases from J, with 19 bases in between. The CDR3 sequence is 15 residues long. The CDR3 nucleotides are TGTGCCAGCAGCCCAACCGAGGTGACGGTAGAAAAACTGTTTTTT. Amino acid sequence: CASSPTEVTVEKLFF.

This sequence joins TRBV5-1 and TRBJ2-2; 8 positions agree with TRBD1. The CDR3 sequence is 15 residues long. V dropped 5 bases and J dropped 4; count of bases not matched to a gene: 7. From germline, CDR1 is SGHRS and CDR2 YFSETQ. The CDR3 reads CASRLGQGVTGELFF. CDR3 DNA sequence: TGCGCCAGCAGACTTGGACAGGGAGTCACCGGGGAGCTGTTTTTT. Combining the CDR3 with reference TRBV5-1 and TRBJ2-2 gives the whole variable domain KAGVTQTPRYLIKTRGQQVTLSCSPISGHRSVSWYQQTPGQGLQFLFEYFSETQRNKGNFPGRFSGRQFSNSRSEMNVSTLELGDSALYLCASRLGQGVTGELFFGEGSRLTVL.

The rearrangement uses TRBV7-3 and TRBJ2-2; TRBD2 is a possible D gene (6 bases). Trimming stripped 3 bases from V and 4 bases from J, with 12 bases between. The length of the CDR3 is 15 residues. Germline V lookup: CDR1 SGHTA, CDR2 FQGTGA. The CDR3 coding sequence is TGTGCCAGCAGCTTGGGACTGGATGTCACCGGGGAGCTGTTTTTT. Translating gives CASSLGLDVTGELFF.

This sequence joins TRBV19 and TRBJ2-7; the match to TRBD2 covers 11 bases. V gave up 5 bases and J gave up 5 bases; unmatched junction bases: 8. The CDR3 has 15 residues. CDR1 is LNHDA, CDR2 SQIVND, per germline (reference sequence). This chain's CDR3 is CASSVLAGEFNEQYF. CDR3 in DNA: TGTGCCAGTAGTGTACTAGCGGGAGAGTTTAACGAGCAGTACTTC.

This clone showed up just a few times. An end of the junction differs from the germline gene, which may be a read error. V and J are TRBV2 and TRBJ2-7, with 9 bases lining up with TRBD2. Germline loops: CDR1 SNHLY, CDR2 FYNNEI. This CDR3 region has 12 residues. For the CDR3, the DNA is TGTGCCAGCAGCGTACATGAGCGGGAGGTCATCTTC. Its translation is CASSVHEREVIF.

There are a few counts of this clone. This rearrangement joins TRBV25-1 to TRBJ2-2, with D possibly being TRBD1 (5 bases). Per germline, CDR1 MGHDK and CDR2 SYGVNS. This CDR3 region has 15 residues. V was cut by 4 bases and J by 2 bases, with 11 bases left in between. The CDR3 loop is CASSGSGKNTGELFF. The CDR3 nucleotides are TGTGCCAGCAGTGGGTCAGGGAAAAACACCGGGGAGCTGTTTTTT.

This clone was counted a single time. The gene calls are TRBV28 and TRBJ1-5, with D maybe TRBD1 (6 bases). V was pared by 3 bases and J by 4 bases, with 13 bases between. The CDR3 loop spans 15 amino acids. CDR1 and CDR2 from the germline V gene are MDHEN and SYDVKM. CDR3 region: CASSFRGAGNQPQHF. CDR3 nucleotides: TGTGCCAGCAGTTTTCGGGGGGCTGGGAATCAGCCCCAGCATTTT.

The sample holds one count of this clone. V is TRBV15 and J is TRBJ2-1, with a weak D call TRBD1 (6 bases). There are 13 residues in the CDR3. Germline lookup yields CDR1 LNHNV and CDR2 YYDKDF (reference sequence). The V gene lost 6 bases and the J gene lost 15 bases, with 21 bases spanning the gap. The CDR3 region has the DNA TGTGCCACCAGTCCATACCCAGGGGCCGGGCGGTTCTTC. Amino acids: CATSPYPGAGRFF.

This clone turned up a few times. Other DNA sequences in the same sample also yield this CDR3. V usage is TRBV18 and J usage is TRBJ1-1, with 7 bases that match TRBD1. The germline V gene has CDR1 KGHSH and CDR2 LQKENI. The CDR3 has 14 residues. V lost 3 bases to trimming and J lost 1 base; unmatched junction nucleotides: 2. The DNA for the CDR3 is TGTGCCAGCTCACCGGACAGGAAGAACACTGAAGCTTTCTTT. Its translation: CASSPDRKNTEAFF.